Each of the 21 T cell receptor beta chains below was sequenced from the same sample in a study of CD8+ T cells in alopecia areata. Treatment meaning: oral pan-JAK inhibitor, 5-10 mg twice daily. RNA extraction was followed by reverse transcription into cDNA, which acted as the sequencing template. Clones were sequenced by immunoSEQ multiplex PCR, and TCRdb holds only the in-frame ones, with some missing. This table holds approximately 200,000 clones, roughly three fifths found once. This sample comprised CD4+ T cells sorted from blood, obtained at week 4, from a patient treated with tofacitinib. The receptors were gathered from a human donor with alopecia areata.

This sequence joins TRBV11-1 and TRBJ2-1; no clear D gene. Trimming took off 3 bases at V and 8 bases at J, with 5 bases between the two ends. CDR3 size: 11 residues. Germline V gene lookup returns CDR1 SGHAT and CDR2 FQDESV (reference sequence). The CDR3 is CASSFDHEQFF. As DNA, the CDR3 is TGTGCCAGCAGCTTCGACCATGAGCAGTTCTTC.

This rearrangement joins TRBV30 to TRBJ2-5, with D possibly being TRBD2 (5 bases). The germline V gene encodes CDR1 GTSNPN and CDR2 SVGIG (reference sequence). The V end lost 3 bases, the J end lost 2 bases, and 13 bases lay between the germline ends. CDR3 length equals 14 residues. The CDR3 DNA reads as TGTGCCTGGAGCCAGCTACTAGTACAAGAGACCCAGTACTTC. This sequence encodes CAWSQLLVQETQYF.

This clone was counted between two and nine times. Likely a read error: the CDR3 ends without its conserved phenylalanine or tryptophan. The limits of the CDR3 on the DNA are not certain, so only TCRdb's listed CDR3 is given. The chain recombines TRBV29-1 with TRBJ2-7. The CDR3 extends over 8 residues, inclusive of both ends. Germline CDR1 reads SQVTM; CDR2 reads ANQGSEA. This chain's CDR3 is CSVGTTFI.

The chain links TRBV2 to TRBJ1-5; D not certain. Trimming stripped 2 bases from V and 2 bases from J, with 13 bases between. Germline V gives CDR1 SNHLY, CDR2 FYNNEI. This CDR3 comprises 16 residues. CDR3 residues: CASSEPRRAGNQPQHF. The CDR3 DNA follows: TGTGCCAGCAGTGAACCCCGGCGGGCAGGCAATCAGCCCCAGCATTTT. The full variable domain, completed using reference TRBV2 and TRBJ1-5, is EPEVTQTPSHQVTQMGQEVILRCVPISNHLYFYWYRQILGQKVEFLVSFYNNEISEKSEIFDDQFSVERPDGSNFTLKIRSTKLEDSAMYFCASSEPRRAGNQPQHFGDGTRLSIL.

This chain uses TRBV7-2 with TRBJ2-5, with TRBD2 matching 10 bases. J lost 2 bases, V lost 3 bases, and 3 bases had no gene match. There are 15 residues in the CDR3. Germline V gives CDR1 SGHTA, CDR2 FQGNSA. The CDR3 DNA follows: TGTGCCAGCAGCTTGTATAGCGGGAGGCAAGAGACCCAGTACTTC. Protein sequence: CASSLYSGRQETQYF.

This clone has just a few counts. V and J are TRBV4-1 and TRBJ2-1; 10 nucleotides match TRBD2. Trimming took 2 bases from V and 7 from J; bases not matched to a gene: 8. The CDR3 covers 16 residues. Germline CDR1 is MGHRA and CDR2 is YSYEKL. The CDR3 loop is CASSQPTSGSGNEQFF. The CDR3 DNA reads as TGCGCCAGCAGCCAACCGACTAGCGGGTCGGGAAATGAGCAGTTCTTC.

The chain is built from TRBV7-2 and TRBJ2-1; D is unresolved. V lost 5 bases and J lost 8, with 7 bases in between. CDR3 length: 11 residues. Looked up from germline, CDR1 is SGHTA and CDR2 is FQGNSA. The CDR3 coding sequence is TGTGCCAGCAGCGCGTATGATGAGCAGTTCTTC. It yields the protein CASSAYDEQFF.

The table lists this clone with a few counts. In the same sample, other DNA sequences code for this CDR3. The chain has TRBV28 and TRBJ1-5; D perhaps matches TRBD1 (5 bases). Germline V lookup: CDR1 MDHEN, CDR2 SYDVKM. The germline V and J ends were trimmed by 3 bases and 2 bases, with 8 bases remaining between them. The CDR3 length is 14 residues. The CDR3 DNA reads as TGTGCCAGCAGTTTTCCGGGGCGCAATCAGCCCCAGCATTTT. This gives the protein CASSFPGRNQPQHF.

The rearrangement links TRBV2 to TRBJ2-2; unclear D gene. The germline V and J ends were trimmed by 3 bases and 0 bases, with 8 bases remaining between them. The CDR3 has 15 residues. The germline V gene has CDR1 SNHLY and CDR2 FYNNEI. The CDR3 is CASSDDYANTGELFF. Here the CDR3 DNA reads TGTGCCAGCAGTGACGATTACGCGAACACCGGGGAGCTGTTTTTT.

This clone is a singleton in its sample. At the DNA level, this CDR3 is encoded by other sequences in the same sample as well. The gene calls are TRBV7-9 and TRBJ1-2; D ambiguous. The V gene lost 1 base and the J gene lost 8 bases, with 5 bases spanning the gap. The CDR3 has 11 residues. Per germline, CDR1 SEHNR and CDR2 FQNEAQ (reference sequence). CDR3 nucleotides: TGTGCCAGCAGCTTAGAAGGCGGCTACACCTTC. It codes for CASSLEGGYTF.

This clone has a handful of counts. The chain couples TRBV30 to TRBJ2-1; 9 bases agree with TRBD1. The ends lost 1 base at V and 0 bases at J; junction bases unmatched: 4. The CDR3 length is 16 residues. Looked up from germline, CDR1 is GTSNPN and CDR2 is SVGIG (reference sequence). CDR3 sequence: CAWSGDRASSYNEQFF. CDR3 nucleotide sequence: TGTGCCTGGAGTGGGGACAGGGCTAGCTCCTACAATGAGCAGTTCTTC.

In its sample, this clone was seen a few times. The rearrangement uses TRBV29-1 and TRBJ1-1; no clear D gene. The germline V gene has CDR1 SQVTM and CDR2 ANQGSEA. V was shortened by 2 bases and J by 1 base, with 11 bases between the two germline ends. This CDR3 has 14 residues. The CDR3 nucleotides are TGCAGCGTTGAATCTACAGTAGGGAACACTGAAGCTTTCTTT. Translating it yields CSVESTVGNTEAFF.

The chain combines TRBV30 with TRBJ2-2; D is ambiguous. The CDR3 covers 12 residues. CDR1 is GTSNPN and CDR2 is SVGIG in the germline V gene (reference sequence). V lost 2 bases, J lost 5 bases, and 6 bases lay in between. The CDR3 spells CAWSRRTGELFF. The CDR3 DNA reads TGTGCCTGGAGTCGTAGGACCGGGGAGCTGTTTTTT.

The chain has TRBV6-1 and TRBJ1-5, with no clear D. The CDR3 extends over 14 amino acids. Germline V CDR1 and CDR2: MNHNS, SASEGT. Trimming shortened V by 5 bases and J by 3 bases, and 11 bases separated the two germline ends. CDR3 sequence: CASSSTRTNQPQHF. DNA of the CDR3: TGTGCCAGCAGTTCGACTAGGACCAATCAGCCCCAGCATTTT.

In this sample, this clone turned up a few times. This chain uses TRBV29-1 with TRBJ1-1, with D tentatively TRBD1 (6 bases). This CDR3 is built from 14 residues. Trimming left V 7 bases short and J 5 bases short, with 20 bases between. The V gene's germline CDR1 is SQVTM and CDR2 ANQGSEA. The DNA of the CDR3 is TGCAGCGCCCAGGGGAGAGCTGGGGGAACTGAAGCTTTCTTT. It codes for CSAQGRAGGTEAFF.

The chain employs TRBV29-1 and TRBJ2-3, with D perhaps matching TRBD2 (6 bases). Per the germline V gene, CDR1 is SQVTM and CDR2 is ANQGSEA. Trimming stripped 2 bases from V and 1 base from J, with 13 bases between. CDR3 length: 15 residues. The CDR3 reads CSVEFGLARTDTQYF. CDR3 in DNA: TGCAGCGTTGAATTCGGGCTAGCGCGCACAGATACGCAGTATTTT.

In this sample, this clone turned up once. The V call is TRBV5-1, the J call TRBJ2-7, with a tentative D call TRBD2 (6 bases). CDR3 length equals 14 residues. The germline gives CDR1 SGHRS, CDR2 YFSETQ. Trimming removed 3 bases from V and 6 bases from J, with 16 bases in between. The CDR3 region is CASSSGGGSTEQYF. CDR3 DNA sequence: TGCGCCAGCAGCTCTGGGGGAGGTTCCACCGAGCAGTACTTC.

The chain couples TRBV23-1 to TRBJ2-7, with D perhaps TRBD2 (5 bases). TRBV23-1 has ORF status, its function being uncertain. CDR3 size: 17 residues. Trimming shortened V by 0 bases and J by 5 bases, and 20 bases separated the two germline ends. Here the CDR3 DNA reads TGCGCCAGCAGTCAATCGCCCTTGAGGGCTTTAACCCACGAGCAGTACTTC. Protein product: CASSQSPLRALTHEQYF.

The chain is built from TRBV30 and TRBJ1-1; unclear D gene. Germline CDR1 and CDR2: GTSNPN and SVGIG (reference sequence). The V end lost 0 bases, the J end lost 3 bases, and 8 bases lay between the germline ends. The CDR3 has 13 amino acids. The CDR3 spells CAWSVRADTEAFF. The CDR3, as DNA: TGTGCCTGGAGTGTAAGGGCAGACACTGAAGCTTTCTTT.

This clone has just a few counts. V usage is TRBV6-1 and J usage is TRBJ2-7; TRBD2 agrees at 8 bases. CDR1 is MNHNS, CDR2 SASEGT, per germline. V lost 4 bases to trimming and J lost 3 bases; unmatched junction nucleotides: 8. This CDR3 is built from 15 residues. CDR3 in DNA: TGTGCCAGCAGTGGTGGACGGGAGGGCCTCTACGAGCAGTACTTC. The encoded protein is CASSGGREGLYEQYF.

In its sample, this clone was seen many times. The chain joins TRBV5-1 to TRBJ2-7, with D possibly matching TRBD2 (6 bases). This CDR3 is 14 amino acids long. Trimming shortened V by 5 bases and J by 6 bases, and 18 bases separated the two germline ends. CDR1 is SGHRS, CDR2 YFSETQ, per germline. The CDR3 here is CASSPSGLRGEQYF. Written as DNA, the CDR3 is TGCGCCAGCAGTCCGAGCGGGCTCCGGGGCGAGCAGTACTTC.